Below are 3 T cell receptor beta chains sequenced from a single sample in a study of siplizumab effects on memory and regulatory T cells (dated 2019 in TCRdb). The library was prepared using the immunoSEQ multiplex PCR assay. As stored in TCRdb, this immuneACCESS dataset retains in-frame rearrangements with V and J assigned. A fraction of the clones does not appear; measured against another copy, unresolved V genes explain less than half of the discrepancy, and the remainder lacks a known reason. Across this sample there are over 100,000 clones, with about 94% seen only once. Roughly 1% of the sample belongs to the ten largest clones. The specimen sequenced was CD4+ T cells sorted from blood. These receptors were collected from a human donor in good health.

The chain couples TRBV19 to TRBJ2-3; TRBD2 agrees at 12 bases. This CDR3 contains 16 residues. Per germline, CDR1 LNHDA and CDR2 SQIVND (reference sequence). The V segment lost 5 bases and the J segment 4 bases; nucleotides outside the gene matches: 7. The CDR3 DNA sequence: TGTGCCAGTAGTTGGGCCACTAGCGGGAGGCCAGATACGCAGTATTTT. The encoded protein is CASSWATSGRPDTQYF.

This clone was counted between two and nine times. The rearrangement uses TRBV7-6 and TRBJ2-7; the D gene is possibly TRBD2 (8 bases). Germline assignment: CDR1 SGHVS and CDR2 FNYEAQ. The CDR3 runs to 16 residues. V lost 5 bases and J lost 5, with 22 bases in between. DNA for the CDR3: TGTGCCAGCAGCCTAGAGGGGGCCGGGAGGGAGGACGAGCAGTACTTC. Protein product: CASSLEGAGREDEQYF.

This clone has more than one count but fewer than ten. V and J are TRBV27 and TRBJ1-1; TRBD1 agrees at 7 bases. The CDR3 runs 14 residues. After removal of 6 bases from V and 2 bases from J, the junction contained 6 bases not matched to a gene. Germline V lookup: CDR1 MNHEY, CDR2 SMNVEV (reference sequence). CDR3 bases: TGTGCCAGCAGCCAAGGACAGGTTAACACTGAAGCTTTCTTT. This sequence encodes CASSQGQVNTEAFF.